This TCR beta chain originates from a study of shared clonotypes between healthy human individuals. Researchers ran the assay at a deep level. Assay: immunoSEQ multiplex PCR; the TCRdb copy retains only in-frame clones and omits some. The sample lists around 1.9 million clones, 85% to 95% occurring once. Positively selected for CCR7, the CD45RO-negative cells used as naive CD8 cells excluded terminally differentiated effector memory CD45RA+ cells. Sequenced input: naive CD8+ T cells from PBMCs. This sequence originates from a young man in good health. Some clones in this sample may be carry-over from other donors' samples.

Here the CDR3 DNA reads TGTGCCAGCAGCTTAGGGGGAAGGAACACTGAAGCTTTCTTT. It yields the protein CASSLGGRNTEAFF. The chain has TRBV7-8 and TRBJ1-1; D ambiguous. The CDR3 extends over 14 amino acids. The V end was cut by 1 base, the J end by 1 base, with 7 bases between. In germline, CDR1 is SGHVS, CDR2 FQNEAQ.